This paragraph reports one T cell receptor (beta chain). Its specificity is unknown. The diagnoses drew upon clinical symptoms, serum thyroxine and TRAb, thyroid ultrasound and orbital computed tomography. This sample stems from a study of T cells in Graves' hyperthyroidism and ophthalmopathy. RNA transcripts gave rise to amplified TCR beta CDR3 regions. HTBI primers were employed in a first-round RT-PCR of the TCR CDR3. Each CDR3 protein is one row after TCRdb ran MiXCR on the multiplex PCR reads. The sample lists a few hundred thousand distinct CDR3 sequences; approximately 25% were seen once. Trimming left V 6 bases short and J 14 bases short, with 17 bases between. CDR1 and CDR2 (germline): MDHEN, SYDVKM. CDR3 size: 13 residues. Study-level findings and limits: Among clonotypes expanded in thyroid above 0.001, most were also found in blood.

The origin of this receptor is a man over 45 with Graves' hyperthyroidism. V usage is TRBV28 and J usage is TRBJ1-6, with D possibly matching TRBD1 (5 bases). The sequencing sample was made of blood. The CDR3 spells CASRPRGTGSLHF. CDR3 sequence (DNA): TGTGCCAGCAGACCGCGGGGGACCGGGTCCCTCCACTTT.